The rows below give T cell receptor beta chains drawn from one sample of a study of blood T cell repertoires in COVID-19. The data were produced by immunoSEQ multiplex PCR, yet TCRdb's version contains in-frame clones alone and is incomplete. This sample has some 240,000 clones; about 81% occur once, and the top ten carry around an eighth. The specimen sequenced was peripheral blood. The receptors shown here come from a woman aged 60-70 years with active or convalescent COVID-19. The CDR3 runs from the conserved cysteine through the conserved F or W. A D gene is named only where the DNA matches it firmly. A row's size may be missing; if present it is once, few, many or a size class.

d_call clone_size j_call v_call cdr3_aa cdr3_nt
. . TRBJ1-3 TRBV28 CASSSVGNTIYF TGTGCCAGCAGTTCGGTTGGAAACACCATATATTTT
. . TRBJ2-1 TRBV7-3 CASSLTPEGNEQFF TGTGCCAGCAGCTTAACTCCCGAGGGCAATGAGCAGTTCTTC
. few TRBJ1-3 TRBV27 CASSSSGGSGNTIYF TGTGCCAGCAGTTCCTCCGGGGGCTCTGGAAACACCATATATTTT
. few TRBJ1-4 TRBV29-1 CSVAGTPSVPNEKLFF TGCAGCGTTGCCGGGACACCGAGTGTTCCTAATGAAAAACTGTTTTTT
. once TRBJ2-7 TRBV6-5 CASSPRGPDSYEQYF TGTGCCAGCAGTCCCCGAGGGCCAGACTCCTACGAGCAGTACTTC
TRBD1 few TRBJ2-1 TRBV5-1 CASSLAWGQGRNEQFF TGCGCCAGCAGCTTGGCCTGGGGACAGGGTCGCAATGAGCAGTTCTTC
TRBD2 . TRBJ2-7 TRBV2 CASSRGGHEQYF TGTGCCAGCAGTCGGGGGGGCCACGAGCAGTACTTC
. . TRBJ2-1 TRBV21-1 CAIPARDYLLGYEQFF TGTGCCATCCCGGCACGGGACTACCTACTTGGGTATGAGCAGTTCTTC
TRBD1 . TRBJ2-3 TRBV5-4 CASSLVRDRASETQYF TGTGCCAGCAGCTTGGTTAGGGACAGGGCATCGGAAACGCAGTATTTT
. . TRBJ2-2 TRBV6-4 CASREDGGYTGELFF TGTGCCAGCAGGGAGGACGGAGGGTATACCGGGGAGCTGTTTTTT